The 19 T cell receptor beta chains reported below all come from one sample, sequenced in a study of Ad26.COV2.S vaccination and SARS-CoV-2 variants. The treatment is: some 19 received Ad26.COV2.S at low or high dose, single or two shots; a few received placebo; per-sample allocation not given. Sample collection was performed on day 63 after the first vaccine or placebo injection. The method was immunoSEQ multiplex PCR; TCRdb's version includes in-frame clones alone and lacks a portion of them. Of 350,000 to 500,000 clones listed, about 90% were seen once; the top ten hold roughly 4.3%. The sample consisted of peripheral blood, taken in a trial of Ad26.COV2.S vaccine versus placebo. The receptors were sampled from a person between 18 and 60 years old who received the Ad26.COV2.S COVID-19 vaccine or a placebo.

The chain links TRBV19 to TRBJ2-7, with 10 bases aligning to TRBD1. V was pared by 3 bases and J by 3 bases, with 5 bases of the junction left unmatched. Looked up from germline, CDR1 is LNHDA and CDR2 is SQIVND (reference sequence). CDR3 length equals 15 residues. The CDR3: CASSIDGTGVYEQYF. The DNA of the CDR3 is TGTGCCAGTAGTATCGACGGGACAGGGGTCTACGAGCAGTACTTC.

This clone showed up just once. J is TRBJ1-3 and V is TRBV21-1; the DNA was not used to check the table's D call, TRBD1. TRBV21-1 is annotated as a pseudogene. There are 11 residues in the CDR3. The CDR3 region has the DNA TGTATCGACAGGGCCGTTTCCACCATATATTTT. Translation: CIDRAVSTIYF.

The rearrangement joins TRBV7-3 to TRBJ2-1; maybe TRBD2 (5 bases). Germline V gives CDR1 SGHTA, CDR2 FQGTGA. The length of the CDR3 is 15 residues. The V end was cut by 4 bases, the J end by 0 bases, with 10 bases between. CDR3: CASSSEGGSYNEQFF. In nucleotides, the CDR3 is TGTGCCAGCAGCTCCGAGGGCGGCTCCTACAATGAGCAGTTCTTC.

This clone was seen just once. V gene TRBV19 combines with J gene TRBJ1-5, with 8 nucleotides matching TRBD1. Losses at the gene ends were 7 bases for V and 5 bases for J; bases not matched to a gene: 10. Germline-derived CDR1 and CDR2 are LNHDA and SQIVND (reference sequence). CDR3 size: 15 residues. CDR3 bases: TGTGCCAGTACCATCGGACAGGGCTTCGATCAGCCCCAGCATTTT. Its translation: CASTIGQGFDQPQHF.

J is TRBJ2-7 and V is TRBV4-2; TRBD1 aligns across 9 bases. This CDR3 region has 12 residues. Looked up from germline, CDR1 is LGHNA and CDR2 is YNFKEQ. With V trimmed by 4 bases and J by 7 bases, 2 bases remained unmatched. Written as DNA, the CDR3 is TGTGCCAGCAGCCGCGGACAGGGGGAGCAGTACTTC. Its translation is CASSRGQGEQYF.

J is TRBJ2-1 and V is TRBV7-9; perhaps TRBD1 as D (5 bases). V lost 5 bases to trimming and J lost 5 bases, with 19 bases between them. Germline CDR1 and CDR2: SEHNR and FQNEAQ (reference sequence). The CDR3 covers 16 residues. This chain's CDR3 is CASSTTDTKDHNEQFF. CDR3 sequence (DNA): TGTGCCAGCAGCACAACGGACACCAAAGACCACAATGAGCAGTTCTTC. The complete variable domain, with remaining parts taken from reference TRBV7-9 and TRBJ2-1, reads DTGVSQNPRHKITKRGQNVTFRCDPISEHNRLYWYRQTLGQGPEFLTYFQNEAQLEKSRLLSDRFSAERPKGSFSTLEIQRTEQGDSAMYLCASSTTDTKDHNEQFFGPGTRLTVL.

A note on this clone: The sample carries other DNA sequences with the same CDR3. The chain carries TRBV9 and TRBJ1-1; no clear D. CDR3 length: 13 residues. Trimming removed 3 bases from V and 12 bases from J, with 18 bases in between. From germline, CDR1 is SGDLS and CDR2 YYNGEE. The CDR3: CASSAGGATETFF. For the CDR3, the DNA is TGTGCCAGCAGCGCCGGCGGCGCCACGGAAACTTTCTTT.

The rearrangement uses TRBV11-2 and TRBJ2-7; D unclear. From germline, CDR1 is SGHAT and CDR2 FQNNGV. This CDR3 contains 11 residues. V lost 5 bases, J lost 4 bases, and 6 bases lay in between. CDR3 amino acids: CASSARYEQYF. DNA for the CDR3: TGTGCCAGCAGCGCCAGGTACGAGCAGTACTTC.

The CDR3 DNA reads TGTGCCAGCAGTCCACTAGCGGGAGTTTACAATGAGCAGTTCTTC. This codes for CASSPLAGVYNEQFF. This sequence joins TRBV6-4 and TRBJ2-1, with 11 positions matching TRBD2. The CDR3 spans 15 residues. The germline V gene encodes CDR1 MRHNA and CDR2 SNTAGT. V shed 5 bases and J 4 bases; nucleotides not matched to a gene: 4.

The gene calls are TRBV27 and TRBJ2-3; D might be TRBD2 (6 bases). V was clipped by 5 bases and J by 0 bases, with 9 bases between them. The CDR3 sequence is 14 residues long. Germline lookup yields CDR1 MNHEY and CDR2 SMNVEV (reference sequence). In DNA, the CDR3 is TGTGCCAGCAGTCAAGGACTAAGCACAGATACGCAGTATTTT. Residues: CASSQGLSTDTQYF.

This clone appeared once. This CDR3 is CASSPYWDNPHTGELFF. CDR3 nucleotides: TGTGCCAGCAGTCCTTACTGGGACAACCCCCACACCGGGGAGCTGTTTTTT. The chain employs TRBV28 and TRBJ2-2; a possible D gene is TRBD1 (6 bases). There are 17 residues in the CDR3. Trimming left V 5 bases short and J 3 bases short, with 19 bases between. Germline lookup yields CDR1 MDHEN and CDR2 SYDVKM.

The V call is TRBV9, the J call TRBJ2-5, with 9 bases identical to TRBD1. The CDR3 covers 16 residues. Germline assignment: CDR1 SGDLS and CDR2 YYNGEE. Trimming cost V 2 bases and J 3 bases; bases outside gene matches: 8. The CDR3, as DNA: TGTGCCAGCAGCGTGCGATCCGGGACAGGGAAAGAGACCCAGTACTTC. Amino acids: CASSVRSGTGKETQYF.

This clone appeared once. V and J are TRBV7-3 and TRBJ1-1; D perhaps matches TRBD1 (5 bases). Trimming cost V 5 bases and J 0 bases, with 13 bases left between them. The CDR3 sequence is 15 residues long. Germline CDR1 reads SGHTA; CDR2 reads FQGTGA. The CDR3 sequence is CASSAGTLMNTEAFF. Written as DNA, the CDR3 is TGTGCCAGCAGCGCCGGGACTTTAATGAACACTGAAGCTTTCTTT.

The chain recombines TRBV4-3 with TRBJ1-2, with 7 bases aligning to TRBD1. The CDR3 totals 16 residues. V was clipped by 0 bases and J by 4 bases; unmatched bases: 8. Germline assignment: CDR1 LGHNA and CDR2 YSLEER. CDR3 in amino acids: CASSQEKYGTAYGYTF. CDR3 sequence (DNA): TGCGCCAGCAGCCAAGAGAAATACGGGACAGCCTATGGCTACACCTTC.

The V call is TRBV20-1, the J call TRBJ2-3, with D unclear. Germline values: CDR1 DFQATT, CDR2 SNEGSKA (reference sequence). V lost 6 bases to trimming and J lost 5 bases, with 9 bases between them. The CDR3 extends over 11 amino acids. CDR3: CSADHGDTQYF. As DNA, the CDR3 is TGCAGTGCCGATCATGGAGATACGCAGTATTTT.

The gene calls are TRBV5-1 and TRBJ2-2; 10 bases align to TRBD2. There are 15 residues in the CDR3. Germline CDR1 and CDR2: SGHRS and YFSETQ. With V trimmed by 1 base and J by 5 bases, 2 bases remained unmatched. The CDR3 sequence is CASSLLLAGTGELFF. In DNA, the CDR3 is TGCGCCAGCAGCTTGCTACTAGCGGGGACCGGGGAGCTGTTTTTT.

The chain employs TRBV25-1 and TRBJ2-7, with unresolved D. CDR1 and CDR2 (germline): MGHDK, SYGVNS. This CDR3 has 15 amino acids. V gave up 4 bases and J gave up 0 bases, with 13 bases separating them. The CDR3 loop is CASSGVGEVSYEQYF. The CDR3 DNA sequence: TGTGCCAGCAGTGGGGTGGGTGAGGTCTCCTACGAGCAGTACTTC.

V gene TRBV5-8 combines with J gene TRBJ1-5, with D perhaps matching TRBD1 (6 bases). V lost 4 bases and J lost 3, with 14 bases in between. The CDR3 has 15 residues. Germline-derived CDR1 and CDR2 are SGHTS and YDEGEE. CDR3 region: CASSRGHLSNQPQHF. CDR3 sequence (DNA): TGTGCCAGCAGCAGGGGACACCTCTCCAATCAGCCCCAGCATTTT.

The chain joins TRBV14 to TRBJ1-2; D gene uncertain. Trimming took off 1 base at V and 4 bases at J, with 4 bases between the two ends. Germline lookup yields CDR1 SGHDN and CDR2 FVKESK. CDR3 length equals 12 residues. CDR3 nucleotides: TGTGCCAGCAGCCAAGGCATCTATGGCTACACCTTC. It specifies CASSQGIYGYTF.